The 9 T cell receptor beta chains given below trace back to one sample, sequenced in a study of blood T cell repertoires in COVID-19. Profiling relied on immunoSEQ multiplex PCR, and the TCRdb table lists in-frame clones only, not all of them. This table holds about 59,000 clones, 75% to 95% found once. Sequencing was carried out using peripheral blood. The receptors shown here come from a man older than 75 with acute or convalescent COVID-19.

The chain recombines TRBV19 with TRBJ1-2; 8 positions match TRBD1. The V and J ends lost 5 bases and 4 bases, in that order; junction bases with no gene match: 6. The CDR3 length is 14 residues. Germline CDR1 is LNHDA and CDR2 is SQIVND (reference sequence). The CDR3 DNA follows: TGTGCCAGTAGTTCGACAGGGGAGGGCTATGGCTACACCTTC. It yields the protein CASSSTGEGYGYTF.

The chain employs TRBV19 and TRBJ2-3, with 10 nucleotides matching TRBD2. This CDR3 contains 15 residues. Germline CDR1 and CDR2: LNHDA and SQIVND (reference sequence). Trimming removed 6 bases from V and 6 bases from J; junction bases left unmatched: 9. In DNA, the CDR3 is TGTGCCAGTAGCCTCCTACTAGCGGGGAGGGATACGCAGTATTTT. It is translated as CASSLLLAGRDTQYF.

The sample holds one count of this clone. The chain recombines TRBV2 with TRBJ2-5; D unresolved. CDR3 length equals 15 residues. V lost 1 base and J 0 bases, leaving 9 bases between the germline ends. Germline-derived CDR1 and CDR2 are SNHLY and FYNNEI. The CDR3 nucleotides are TGTGCCAGCAGTGAAGACAGATTATACCAAGAGACCCAGTACTTC. Translated: CASSEDRLYQETQYF.

The chain is built from TRBV15 and TRBJ2-2; possible D gene TRBD2, 7 bases. The CDR3 extends over 15 amino acids. Germline loops: CDR1 LNHNV, CDR2 YYDKDF (reference sequence). Trimming removed 5 bases at V and 4 bases at J, with 14 bases between. CDR3 region: CATSFGGPSTGELFF. The CDR3, as DNA: TGTGCCACCAGCTTCGGGGGGCCCAGCACCGGGGAGCTGTTTTTT.

The CDR3 protein is CASSRLGQGFGGEEKLFF. The CDR3, as DNA: TGTGCCAGCAGTCGGCTGGGACAGGGCTTTGGGGGTGAGGAAAAACTGTTTTTT. This rearrangement joins TRBV28 to TRBJ1-4; 9 nucleotides align to TRBD1. V shed 5 bases and J 8 bases; nucleotides not matched to a gene: 18. This CDR3 region has 18 residues. Germline values: CDR1 MDHEN, CDR2 SYDVKM.

The J gene is TRBJ2-2, the V gene TRBV27; 10 bases align to TRBD1. CDR1 is MNHEY, CDR2 SMNVEV, per germline (reference sequence). The CDR3 length is 17 residues. V lost 3 bases and J lost 6; bases outside the gene matches: 10. CDR3 DNA sequence: TGTGCCAGCAGTTTCCGGGACAGGGGAAATGGGGCCGGGGAGCTGTTTTTT. Translated, it gives CASSFRDRGNGAGELFF.

The chain couples TRBV7-9 to TRBJ1-3; D unresolved. Between the trimmed V and J ends, which lost 5 bases and 2 bases, there was a span of 10 bases. Germline CDR1 reads SEHNR; CDR2 reads FQNEAQ (reference sequence). The CDR3 has 14 amino acids. Here the CDR3 reads CASSPPGAGNTIYF. The CDR3 nucleotides read TGTGCCAGCAGCCCTCCGGGAGCTGGAAACACCATATATTTT.

This chain connects TRBV6-6 to TRBJ1-6; D call uncertain. The CDR3 has 19 amino acids. V was shortened by 6 bases and J by 0 bases, with 21 bases between the two germline ends. The germline V gene encodes CDR1 MNHNY and CDR2 SVGAGI (reference sequence). CDR3 protein: CASSRRFSRNSSYNSPLHF. In nucleotides, the CDR3 is TGTGCCAGCAGCCGAAGGTTCAGCCGTAACAGCTCCTATAATTCACCCCTCCACTTT.

CDR3 sequence reads: CASRGLAGQEQYF. CDR3 nucleotide sequence: TGTGCCAGCAGGGGACTAGCGGGACAGGAGCAGTACTTC. This chain connects TRBV7-2 to TRBJ2-7; TRBD2 aligns across 13 bases. Germline trimming cut 6 bases from V and 7 bases from J; bases unmatched to any gene: 3. The CDR3 runs to 13 residues. Germline assignment: CDR1 SGHTA and CDR2 FQGNSA.